This T cell receptor beta chain was sequenced during a study of cytomegalovirus exposure and HLA in healthy donors. In the PCR, 60 Vbeta and 13 Jbeta primers were used. Assay used: immunoSEQ multiplex PCR; TCRdb lists only in-frame clones, some missing. Of 95,000 to 120,000 clones in the sample, about 64% were seen once. With respect to this clone: Antigen specificity is unknown.

CDR3 size: 11 residues. V was pared by 7 bases and J by 8 bases, with 9 bases between. Germline V lookup: CDR1 MDHEN, CDR2 SYDVKM. Points from the study as a whole: Trimming of TCR beta V- and J-genes showed a link, identified in a later analysis, to a missense DCLRE1C variant.

The chain combines TRBV28 with TRBJ2-1; D not certain. This receptor was obtained from a man aged 18-30 years in good health and CMV-seropositive. The sample consisted of PBMCs. CDR3: CASTSQDEQFF. The CDR3 nucleotides are TGTGCCAGCACCAGCCAGGATGAGCAGTTCTTC. The full variable domain, rest sourced from reference TRBV28 and TRBJ2-1, is DVKVTQSSRYLVKRTGEKVFLECVQDMDHENMFWYRQDPGLGLRLIYFSYDVKMKEKGDIPEGYSVSREKKERFSLILESASTNQTSMYLCASTSQDEQFFGPGTRLTVL.